The sequence of this T cell receptor beta chain was determined in a study of graft-versus-host responses after intestinal transplantation. Using immunoSEQ multiplex PCR, the repertoire was profiled, and TCRdb retains in-frame clones only, with some absent. The data hold around 39,000 clones, with 85% to 90% observed a single time. About this clone: Its antigen is as yet unknown.

V lost 1 base, J lost 0 bases, and 13 bases lay in between. The CDR3 consists of 17 residues. Germline CDR1 KGHSH, CDR2 LQKENI. Overall study results and limits: There was an association between peak levels of circulating GvH clones and early post-transplant HvG declines. Allografts of patients with graft-donor T cell macrochimerism showed high graft-versus-host to host-versus-graft clone ratios.

The sample was PBMCs, taken about 270 days after transplant. The TCR was taken from a human patient who received an intestinal transplant, so some T cells may come from the graft donor. The chain employs TRBV18 and TRBJ1-3, with D maybe TRBD1 (6 bases). Written as DNA, the CDR3 is TGTGCCAGCTCACCACAGAGGGACATCAGCTCTGGAAACACCATATATTTT. Translating gives CASSPQRDISSGNTIYF.